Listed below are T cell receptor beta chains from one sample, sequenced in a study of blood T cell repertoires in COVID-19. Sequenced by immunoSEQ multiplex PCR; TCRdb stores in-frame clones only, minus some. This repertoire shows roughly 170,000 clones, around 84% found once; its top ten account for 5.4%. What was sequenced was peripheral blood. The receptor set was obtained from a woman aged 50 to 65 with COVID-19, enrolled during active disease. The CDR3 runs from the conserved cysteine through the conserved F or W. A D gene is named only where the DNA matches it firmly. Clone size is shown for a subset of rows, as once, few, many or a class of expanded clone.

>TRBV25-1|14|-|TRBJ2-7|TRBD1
TGTGCCACCGAGACCGGGACAGGGTACAACGAGCAGTACTTC
CATETGTGYNEQYF
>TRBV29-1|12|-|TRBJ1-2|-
TGCAGCGCTCAGGGCCTCAGCTATGGCTACACCTTC
CSAQGLSYGYTF
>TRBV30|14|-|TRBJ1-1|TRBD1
TGTGCCTGGAGTCAAGACAGGGGTCGCACTGAAGCTTTCTTT
CAWSQDRGRTEAFF
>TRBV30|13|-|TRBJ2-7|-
TGTGCCTGGAGTGTATTAGAGCCGTACGAGCAGTACTTC
CAWSVLEPYEQYF
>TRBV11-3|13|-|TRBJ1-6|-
TGTGCCAGCAGCTTGGACAGCAATTCACCCCTCCACTTT
CASSLDSNSPLHF
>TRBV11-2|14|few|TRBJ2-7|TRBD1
TGTGCCAGCAGCGGGGACAGGGGACCATACGAGCAGTACTTC
CASSGDRGPYEQYF
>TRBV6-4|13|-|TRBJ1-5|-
TGTGCCAGCAGTGACGGAGTCAATCAGCCCCAGCATTTT
CASSDGVNQPQHF
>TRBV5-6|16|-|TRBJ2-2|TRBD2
TGTGCCAGCAGCTTGAAACTAGCGGGGGTATACGGGGAGCTGTTTTTT
CASSLKLAGVYGELFF
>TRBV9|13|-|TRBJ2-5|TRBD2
TGTGCCAGCAGCTCGGGGGGGCGCGAGACCCAGTACTTC
CASSSGGRETQYF
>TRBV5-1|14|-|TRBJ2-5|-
TGCGCCAGCAGCTTGGGCAGGGGCGAGGAGACCCAGTACTTC
CASSLGRGEETQYF
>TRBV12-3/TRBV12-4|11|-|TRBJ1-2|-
TGTGCCAGCGGAGGGCCCTATGGCTACACCTTC
CASGGPYGYTF
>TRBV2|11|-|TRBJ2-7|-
TGTGCCAGCAGTGGGAGTCGAGAGCAGTACTTC
CASSGSREQYF
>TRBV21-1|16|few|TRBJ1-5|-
TGTGCCAGCAGCAACCGGGAGAGAGATAGCAATCAGCCCCAGCATTTT
CASSNRERDSNQPQHF
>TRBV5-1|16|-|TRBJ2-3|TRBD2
TGCGCCAGCAGCTTGGTTCGGCGCGGGAGGACAGATACGCAGTATTTT
CASSLVRRGRTDTQYF
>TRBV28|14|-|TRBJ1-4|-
TGTGCCAGCAGATCCACCGGGACTAATGAAAAACTGTTTTTT
CASRSTGTNEKLFF
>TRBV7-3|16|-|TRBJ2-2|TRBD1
TGTGCCAGCAGCTCCGAGGGACAGGGGTACACCGGGGAGCTGTTTTTT
CASSSEGQGYTGELFF
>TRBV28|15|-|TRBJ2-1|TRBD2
TGTGCCAGCAGTGCCGGGAGGGGGGTCGTCCATGAGCAGTTCTTC
CASSAGRGVVHEQFF